The subject of this entry is one T cell receptor beta chain. This specimen comes from a study of blood T cell repertoires in COVID-19. About the study: Samples came from the United States, Italy and Spain, spanning acute and convalescent COVID-19. From T cells, B-cell-depleted T cells, or PBMCs came the material, which was cDNA or gDNA.

Methods used by the authors: Estimation of nucleated cell counts relied on the amplification of reference gene primers. Here immunoSEQ multiplex PCR was the method, and the copy in TCRdb shows in-frame clones only, minus some. The V and J calls and the clone size are those of that table, but D and trimming were determined from the DNA. This table has 99,000 or so clones, 81% appearing once. Trimming shortened V by 5 bases and J by 0 bases, and 6 bases separated the two germline ends. CDR1 is LNHDA and CDR2 is SQIVND in the germline V gene (reference sequence). The CDR3 spans 13 residues. The sample comprised peripheral blood. The chain links TRBV19 to TRBJ2-3; D is undetermined. This sequence was found in a man aged 80 or over with acute or convalescent COVID-19. Here the CDR3 reads CASSLQSTDTQYF. The CDR3 nucleotides read TGTGCCAGTAGTCTTCAGAGCACAGATACGCAGTATTTT.